This T cell receptor (beta chain) was observed in a study of CD8+CD57+ T cells in acquired aplastic anemia (dated by TCRdb to 2016 to 2019). Background for the entire study: DNA extracted from sorted CD4+ and CD8+ cells had a mean of approximately 3.4 ug, with a range of roughly 0.17 to 27.4 ug. An average of about 10 million reads for CD4+ cells and under 12 million reads for CD8+ cells was obtained from healthy donor samples.

General conclusions and limits of the study: Roughly 31 CD8+ CDR3 sequences were shared between patients and controls but appeared highly expressed in patients and within their immunodominant clones. No significant difference in CD8+ Simpson's diversity was found between patients and healthy controls (P=0.060).

Genomic DNA was used as template for profiling of TCR beta VDJ combinations and CDR3 sequences. An Illumina HiSeq 2000 was used for TCR repertoire sequencing. Per the source publication's procedure: Repertoire assessment relied on Simpson's diversity index, CDR3 size and DJ length profiles, and TRBV/TRBJ rearrangement plots. The immunodominant clone was defined as the most abundant DNA sequence in deep sequencing data. CDR3 amino acid sequences were screened for sharing across subjects and compared with published repertoires and the VDJdb database. TCRdb trimmed public reads at Q25 via fastp, called clones via MiXCR and kept in-frame beta chains. Entries that share a CDR3 protein sequence are merged under the most common genes and DNA. TCRdb assigned the V and J calls; the authors' analysis was not used. The sample includes over 150,000 distinct CDR3 sequences, with roughly 56% observed a single time. The leading ten clones occupy more than 15% of the sample.

TCR repertoires of sorted CD4+ and CD8+ blood T cells from severe aplastic anemia patients and healthy subjects were deep-sequenced in the study. Ficoll-Paque density gradient centrifugation was used to isolate peripheral blood mononuclear cells. Before DNA extraction, CD4+ and CD8+ T cells were sorted by FACS or by magnetic beads. This clonotype was observed a single time. The antigen it recognizes is unknown. No qualities accompany the bases; no much larger clone lies one base away. A single read makes a weak case. Sequencing was carried out using sorted CD4+, CD8+, or CD8+CD57+ T cells (not recorded which) from PBMCs. This TCR came from a human donor in good health, serving as a control.

The DNA sequence is TGTGCCAGCAGCGTCTCAGCGGGAGTGATAGAGACCCAGTACTTC. This codes for CASSVSAGVIETQYF. Recombination connected TRBV2 to TRBJ2-5, and 8 bases in between align with TRBD2. Spanning cysteine to phenylalanine, the CDR3 consists of 15 amino acids. The CDR3 DNA has 45 bases and is translated from base 1. The germline V gene provides CDR1 SNHLY and CDR2 FYNNEI. After removal of 6 bases from V and 4 bases from J, the junction retains 10 bases not matched to a gene.